The rows below give T cell receptor beta chains drawn from one sample of a study of CD8+ T cells in alopecia areata. Libraries were prepared by immunoSEQ multiplex PCR; TCRdb keeps only in-frame clonotypes and omits some of them. Of more than 95,000 clones listed, about 60% are singletons. Material for sequencing was CD4+ T cells sorted from blood. These receptors were taken from a human donor in good health. CDR3s include the opening cysteine and the closing phenylalanine or tryptophan. Each record gives: J gene, clone size, D gene, V gene, CDR3 length, CDR3 protein, CDR3 DNA. A D gene is named only where the DNA matches it firmly. Rows may omit the clone size; those that give it use once, few, many or a size class.

>TRBJ2-7|-|TRBD2|TRBV15|14
CATSRGGGTYEQYF
TGTGCCACCAGCAGGGGCGGGGGGACCTACGAGCAGTACTTC
>TRBJ1-2|-|-|TRBV27|13
CASSLREGDGYTF
TGTGCCAGCAGTTTAAGGGAGGGCGATGGCTACACCTTC
>TRBJ2-7|few|TRBD1|TRBV2|14
CASILDREAYEQYF
TGTGCCAGCATCCTTGACAGGGAAGCCTACGAGCAGTACTTC
>TRBJ2-3|-|-|TRBV30|15
CAWSVIWGAEDTQYF
TGTGCCTGGAGTGTGATTTGGGGGGCGGAAGATACGCAGTATTTT
>TRBJ1-1|few|TRBD1|TRBV6-1|16
CASSGLAGGLTTEAFF
TGTGCCAGCAGTGGGTTGGCAGGGGGCCTGACCACTGAAGCTTTCTTT
>TRBJ2-5|once|-|TRBV4-2|17
CASSQAVGSTPGETQYF
TGTGCCAGCAGCCAAGCGGTCGGGTCCACCCCCGGGGAGACCCAGTACTTC
>TRBJ2-7|-|-|TRBV29-1|15
CSVARAGTGLHEQYF
TGCAGCGTTGCTAGAGCGGGAACAGGGCTTCACGAGCAGTACTTC
>TRBJ1-6|-|-|TRBV29-1|14
CSVAGSDSNSPLHF
TGCAGCGTCGCAGGTAGTGACAGTAATTCACCCCTCCACTTT
>TRBJ2-1|-|-|TRBV29-1|12
CSSGFSYNEQFF
TGCAGCTCAGGGTTCTCCTACAATGAGCAGTTCTTC
>TRBJ2-3|-|-|TRBV5-6|16
CASSLGTGSSTDTQYF
TGTGCCAGCAGCTTGGGGACCGGTTCTAGCACAGATACGCAGTATTTT
>TRBJ1-2|-|-|TRBV9|14
CASTKGVDSYGYTF
TGTGCCAGCACCAAGGGAGTAGACAGCTATGGCTACACCTTC
>TRBJ2-3|-|TRBD2|TRBV14|15
CASSSLAGLSDTQYF
TGTGCCAGCAGCTCCCTAGCGGGCCTCTCAGATACGCAGTATTTT
>TRBJ2-3|-|-|TRBV4-2|17
CASSQDSWGWGTDTQYF
TGTGCCAGCAGCCAAGATTCTTGGGGCTGGGGCACAGATACGCAGTATTTT
>TRBJ2-1|few|-|TRBV7-2|14
CASSQDRSYNEQFF
TGTGCCAGCAGTCAGGACAGATCCTACAATGAGCAGTTCTTC
>TRBJ2-1|few|TRBD2|TRBV30|13
CAWQAGGWHEQFF
TGTGCCTGGCAAGCGGGGGGCTGGCATGAGCAGTTCTTC
>TRBJ1-2|-|TRBD1|TRBV6-5|13
CASSYRQGGGYTF
TGTGCCAGCAGTTATCGCCAGGGGGGAGGCTACACCTTC
>TRBJ2-7|-|TRBD1|TRBV4-1|16
CASSQDRTGGFYEQYF
TGCGCCAGCAGCCAAGATCGGACAGGGGGCTTCTACGAGCAGTACTTC
>TRBJ2-6|-|-|TRBV19|16
CASSSGWSSGANVLTF
TGTGCCAGTAGTTCAGGGTGGTCATCAGGGGCCAACGTCCTGACTTTC
>TRBJ1-3|few|-|TRBV6-5|15
CASSRGNQGGNTIYF
TGTGCCAGCAGCAGAGGAAATCAGGGAGGAAACACCATATATTTT
>TRBJ2-1|once|-|TRBV4-1|13
CASSQEQVAQQFF
TGCGCCAGCAGCCAAGAGCAGGTAGCCCAGCAGTTCTTC
>TRBJ1-5|few|-|TRBV7-9|12
CASSTDLLAQHF
TGTGCCAGCAGCACGGACCTCCTGGCCCAGCATTTT
>TRBJ2-5|-|TRBD2|TRBV19|14
CASSRGGPQETQYF
TGTGCCAGTAGTCGGGGGGGGCCTCAAGAGACCCAGTACTTC
>TRBJ1-5|-|-|TRBV6-6|11
CASGGDQPQHF
TGTGCCAGCGGGGGGGATCAGCCCCAGCATTTT
>TRBJ2-5|-|-|TRBV6-5|16
CASSWGAGTYQETQYF
TGTGCCAGCAGTTGGGGAGCCGGAACGTACCAAGAGACCCAGTACTTC